This T cell receptor (beta chain) emerged from a study of cytomegalovirus exposure and HLA in healthy donors. The CDR3 is 15 residues long. Losses at the gene ends were 3 bases for V and 5 bases for J; bases not matched to a gene: 10. Germline V gene data show CDR1 as SGHDT and CDR2 as YYEEEE. The PCR made use of 60 Vbeta and 13 Jbeta primers. The protocol was immunoSEQ multiplex PCR, while the TCRdb copy is restricted to in-frame clones and leaves out a portion. Of some 130,000 clones in the sample, about 68% were seen once. The rearrangement joins TRBV5-6 to TRBJ2-7, with 8 bases identical to TRBD2. The receptor was isolated from a human donor in good health. Sequencing used PBMCs. The CDR3 reads CASSWADVGGDEQYF. The CDR3 DNA reads as TGTGCCAGCAGCTGGGCCGACGTCGGGGGGGACGAGCAGTACTTC. Variable domain in full (rest from reference TRBV5-6 and TRBJ2-7): DAGVTQSPTHLIKTRGQQVTLRCSPKSGHDTVSWYQQALGQGPQFIFQYYEEEERQRGNFPDRFSGHQFPNYSSELNVNALLLGDSALYLCASSWADVGGDEQYFGPGTRLTVT.